This TCR beta chain was documented in a study of T cells in Graves' hyperthyroidism and ophthalmopathy. Researchers took RNA transcripts and amplified the TCR beta CDR3 regions from them. The TCR CDR3 was amplified in a first-round RT-PCR using the HTBI primer set. TCRdb itself ran the multiplex PCR reads through MiXCR, one entry per CDR3 protein. Among 300,000 to 500,000 distinct CDR3 sequences listed, 15% were seen once. This clonotype was seen many times. The target antigen is unknown. With 8 bases removed from V and 5 bases from J, the gap between germline ends came to 18 bases. The CDR3 totals 14 residues. Germline V gives CDR1 MNHEY, CDR2 SMNVEV (reference sequence). It was uncontrolled infection, other autoimmune disease, pregnancy or lactation that excluded patients. Notes on the study in general: Most thyroid-expanded clonotypes above 0.001 were also found in blood.

The rearrangement uses TRBV27 and TRBJ2-5, with D hard to call. The sample comprised blood. This clonotype was obtained from a woman in her thirties with Graves' hyperthyroidism. CDR3 region: CASGLLPNTETQYF. CDR3 sequence (DNA): TGTGCCAGCGGATTGTTGCCCAATACGGAGACCCAGTACTTC.